The 3 T cell receptor beta chains listed next were all sequenced from one sample in a study of cytomegalovirus exposure and HLA in healthy donors. 13 Jbeta primers and 60 Vbeta primers were used for the PCR. Assay used: immunoSEQ multiplex PCR; TCRdb lists only in-frame clones, some missing. This table holds 180,000 or so clones, 76% found once. The sample comprised PBMCs. The origin of the receptors is a young man in good health and CMV-seronegative.

The chain uses TRBV5-1 and TRBJ1-1; TRBD1 matches at 7 bases. CDR3 size: 15 residues. The germline V gene encodes CDR1 SGHRS and CDR2 YFSETQ. V gave up 4 bases and J gave up 4 bases; unmatched junction bases: 10. Here the CDR3 reads CASSLSPGTVTEAFF. In DNA form, the CDR3 reads TGCGCCAGCAGCCTTTCCCCCGGGACAGTCACTGAAGCTTTCTTT.

V and J are TRBV9 and TRBJ2-1, with 8 bases identical to TRBD2. This CDR3 comprises 15 residues. V gave up 1 base and J gave up 5 bases; unmatched junction bases: 5. Germline V gives CDR1 SGDLS, CDR2 YYNGEE. CDR3 DNA sequence: TGTGCCAGCAGCGTATTGGCGGGAGGAAACAATGAGCAGTTCTTC. Translating gives CASSVLAGGNNEQFF.

The chain combines TRBV10-3 with TRBJ1-5; D call uncertain. The CDR3 spans 13 residues. V was trimmed by 2 bases and J by 7 bases, leaving 9 bases between them. Germline CDR1 ENHRY, CDR2 SYGVKD. CDR3: CAISEVSRQPQHF. DNA for the CDR3: TGTGCCATCAGTGAGGTATCGAGGCAGCCCCAGCATTTT.